These 6 T cell receptor beta chains came from one sample sequenced in a study of tumor-infiltrating lymphocytes in primary liver carcinoma. A constant-region primer primed TCR beta cDNA synthesis from about 0.55 ug of total RNA. Generation of the TCR beta libraries relied on three nested multiplex PCR rounds using slightly modified ARM-PCR. A C-beta reverse primer was combined with TRBV1-TRBV30 forward primers in the first two PCR rounds, and each round had approximately 9 cycles. One entry per CDR3 protein, called by TCRdb with MiXCR from the multiplex PCR reads. The profile shows roughly 70,000 distinct CDR3 sequences, roughly two thirds of them singletons. Without any cell sorting, roughly 20-32 mg of bulk tissue yielded co-extracted RNA and DNA. Sequenced sample: liver tumor tissue from sampling region 4. The subset was: tumor region T4, right-lateral pole. The receptors derive from a man aged 35-49 years with primary liver carcinoma and hepatitis B virus infection.

Note on this clonotype: At one boundary the junction diverges from the germline segment, which might be a read error. The rearrangement uses TRBV5-5 and TRBJ2-1; D possibly corresponds to TRBD2 (5 bases). The CDR3 loop spans 16 amino acids. Germline V gene data show CDR1 as SGHKS and CDR2 as YYEKEE (reference sequence). The CDR3 here is CASRPRAAGDYNEQFF. The CDR3 nucleotides read TGTGCAAGCAGACCACGGGCGGCCGGGGACTACAATGAGCAGTTCTTC.

The chain joins TRBV11-2 to TRBJ2-1, with D perhaps TRBD1 (6 bases). The CDR3 length is 13 residues. With 7 bases removed from V and 9 bases from J, the gap between germline ends came to 16 bases. Germline-derived CDR1 and CDR2 are SGHAT and FQNNGV. The CDR3 nucleotides are TGTGCCAGCATCCACGACAGGTGGAGTGAGCAGTTCTTC. This codes for CASIHDRWSEQFF.

As concerns this clonotype: A much more abundant neighbour one base away suggests this may be a read error. The CDR3 reads CAGSQSPGGSYGYTF. CDR3 coding DNA: TGCGCCGGCAGCCAGAGTCCCGGGGGATCCTATGGCTACACCTTC. The J gene is TRBJ1-2, the V gene TRBV4-3; tentatively, D is TRBD1 (5 bases). The CDR3 totals 15 residues. Looked up from germline, CDR1 is LGHNA and CDR2 is YSLEER.

A remark on this clonotype: The junction does not match germline at one end; this may be a read error. This CDR3 is CSSASEAGHTDTQYF. The CDR3 DNA reads TGTTCTAGTGCTTCCGAAGCGGGACACACAGATACGCAGTATTTT. The V gene is TRBV12-5, the J gene TRBJ2-3; a weak D match, TRBD2 (7 bases). The CDR3 has 15 amino acids. The germline CDR1 and CDR2 sequences are LGHNT and FRNRAP.

Only a few counts were recorded for this clonotype. At one boundary the junction diverges from the germline segment, which might be a read error. CDR3 sequence reads: CASSRTLASPHHF. DNA for the CDR3: TGTGCCAGCAGCCGGACACTGGCTTCACCCCACCACTTT. V gene TRBV11-1 combines with J gene TRBJ1-6, with D perhaps TRBD1 (5 bases). CDR1 and CDR2 (germline): SGHAT, FQDESV (reference sequence). The length of the CDR3 is 13 residues.

Comment on this clonotype: Mismatch with germline at one junction end may stem from a read error. V is TRBV4-2 and J is TRBJ2-6; weak D call: TRBD1 (6 bases). Germline V CDR1 and CDR2: LGHNA, YNFKEQ. The CDR3 totals 16 residues. The CDR3 DNA is TGTGCCAGCAGCCAAGATGGACAGTCTGGGACCAACGTCCTCACTTTC. It yields the protein CASSQDGQSGTNVLTF.